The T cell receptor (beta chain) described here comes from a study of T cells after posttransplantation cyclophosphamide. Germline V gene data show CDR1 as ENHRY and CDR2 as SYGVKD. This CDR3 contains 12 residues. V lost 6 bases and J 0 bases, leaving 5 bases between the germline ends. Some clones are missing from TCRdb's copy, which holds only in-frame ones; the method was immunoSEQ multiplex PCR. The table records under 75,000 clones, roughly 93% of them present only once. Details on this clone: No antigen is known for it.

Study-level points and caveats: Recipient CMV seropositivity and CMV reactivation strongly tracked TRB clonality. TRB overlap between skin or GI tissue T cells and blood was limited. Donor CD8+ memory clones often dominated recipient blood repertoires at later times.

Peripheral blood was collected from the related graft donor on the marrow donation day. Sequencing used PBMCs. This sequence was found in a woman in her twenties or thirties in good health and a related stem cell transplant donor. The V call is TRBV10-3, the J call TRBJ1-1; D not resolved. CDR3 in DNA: TGTGCCATCAGCTTAATGAACACTGAAGCTTTCTTT. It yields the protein CAISLMNTEAFF.